The 7 T cell receptor beta chains listed next were all sequenced from one sample in a study of blood T cell repertoires in COVID-19. The repertoire was sequenced with immunoSEQ multiplex PCR; TCRdb's copy has only in-frame clones and lacks some. The sample carries some 150,000 clones, around 80% recorded once. Sequencing input: peripheral blood. The receptors originated from a human donor in a cohort sampled during active COVID-19.

This clone was detected only a few times. J is TRBJ2-1 and V is TRBV3-1 (or the pseudogene TRBV3-2); 15 bases are shared with TRBD2. This CDR3 has 16 amino acids. V lost 5 bases, J lost 6 bases, and 5 bases stayed unmatched. CDR1 and CDR2 from the germline V gene are LGHDT and YNNKEL (reference sequence). The CDR3 here is CASSSGLAGGPNEQFF. The DNA for the CDR3 is TGTGCCAGCAGCTCTGGACTAGCGGGGGGGCCCAATGAGCAGTTCTTC.

The V and J genes are TRBV6-5 and TRBJ2-3; 9 bases align to TRBD1. This CDR3 region has 14 residues. Trimming at V came to 7 bases and at J to 6 bases, leaving 8 bases not matched to a gene. Looked up from germline, CDR1 is MNHEY and CDR2 is SVGAGI. The CDR3 here is CASKRTGGWDTQYF. The CDR3 bases are TGTGCCAGCAAGAGAACAGGGGGCTGGGATACGCAGTATTTT.

The chain has TRBV19 and TRBJ2-1, with D possibly being TRBD1 (7 bases). V was pared by 5 bases and J by 10 bases, with 24 bases between. The germline gives CDR1 LNHDA, CDR2 SQIVND (reference sequence). The CDR3 has 16 residues. The CDR3 reads CASSLALHRRGREQFF. The CDR3 bases are TGTGCCAGTAGTCTAGCCCTTCATCGGAGGGGGCGCGAGCAGTTCTTC. Full variable domain (rest looked up from reference TRBV19 and TRBJ2-1): DGGITQSPKYLFRKEGQNVTLSCEQNLNHDAMYWYRQDPGQGLRLIYYSQIVNDFQKGDIAEGYSVSREKKESFPLTVTSAQKNPTAFYLCASSLALHRRGREQFFGPGTRLTVL.

In regard to this clone: Other nucleotide sequences in the sample specify the same CDR3. The V call is TRBV18, the J call TRBJ2-3; 9 bases agree with TRBD2. The CDR3 length is 15 residues. Germline assignment: CDR1 KGHSH and CDR2 LQKENI. V was pared by 3 bases and J by 1 base, with 2 bases of the junction left unmatched. Here the CDR3 reads CASSPLAGGTDTQYF. The CDR3 DNA reads as TGTGCCAGCTCACCGTTAGCGGGGGGCACAGATACGCAGTATTTT.

The chain couples TRBV3-1 (or the pseudogene TRBV3-2) to TRBJ2-2; 12 bases agree with TRBD2. Losses at the gene ends were 2 bases for V and 1 base for J; bases not matched to a gene: 2. This CDR3 spans 17 amino acids. Germline loops: CDR1 LGHDT, CDR2 YNNKEL (reference sequence). CDR3 protein: CASSQQTSGGNTGELFF. DNA for the CDR3: TGTGCCAGCAGCCAACAGACTAGCGGGGGGAACACCGGGGAGCTGTTTTTT.

This clone was counted a few times. The chain recombines TRBV4-3 with TRBJ1-1; tentative D call: TRBD1 (5 bases). Looked up from germline, CDR1 is LGHNA and CDR2 is YSLEER. The CDR3 sequence is 13 residues long. V was shortened by 1 base and J by 5 bases, with 8 bases between the two germline ends. The CDR3 region is CASSQAGITEAFF. In DNA form, the CDR3 reads TGCGCCAGCAGCCAAGCAGGGATTACTGAAGCTTTCTTT.

The V gene is TRBV29-1, the J gene TRBJ2-2; 7 nucleotides agree with TRBD1. There are 14 residues in the CDR3. With V trimmed by 2 bases and J by 5 bases, 5 bases remained unmatched. Per the germline V gene, CDR1 is SQVTM and CDR2 is ANQGSEA. This CDR3 reads CSVEWDSATGELFF. CDR3 in DNA: TGCAGCGTTGAATGGGACAGCGCTACCGGGGAGCTGTTTTTT.